The next 21 T cell receptor beta chains were all read from a single sample in a study of blood T cell repertoires in COVID-19. Some clones are missing from TCRdb's copy, which holds only in-frame ones; the method was immunoSEQ multiplex PCR. The sample consists of about half a million clones, about 85% of them appearing once. The sample comprised PBMCs or T cells enriched from blood (not recorded which). The receptors were gathered from a woman aged 55-70 years who had recovered from COVID-19.

This clone appeared once. The chain carries TRBV25-1 and TRBJ1-3, with TRBD1 as a possible D gene (6 bases). Germline V gene sequence: CDR1 MGHDK, CDR2 SYGVNS. Trimming removed 6 bases from V and 2 bases from J, with 14 bases in between. The CDR3 extends over 15 amino acids. CDR3 region: CASRATGYTGNTIYF. CDR3 nucleotide sequence: TGTGCCAGCAGAGCCACAGGGTACACTGGAAACACCATATATTTT.

J is TRBJ2-1 and V is TRBV19; TRBD2 agrees at 11 bases. With V trimmed by 4 bases and J by 0 bases, 5 bases remained unmatched. CDR1 is LNHDA, CDR2 SQIVND, per germline (reference sequence). CDR3 length equals 17 residues. CDR3 loop: CASSTPSGGPSYNEQFF. DNA of the CDR3: TGTGCCAGTAGTACGCCTAGCGGGGGGCCCTCCTACAATGAGCAGTTCTTC.

The chain has TRBV19 and TRBJ2-7, with 7 bases matching TRBD2. Germline V gives CDR1 LNHDA, CDR2 SQIVND (reference sequence). V dropped 5 bases and J dropped 3; count of bases not matched to a gene: 10. The CDR3 is made up of 15 amino acids. The CDR3 region has the DNA TGTGCCAGTAGTGCCCAGCGGGGCCACGGCTACGAGCAGTACTTC. Translation: CASSAQRGHGYEQYF.

This clone has only one observation. The CDR3 nucleotides read TGTGCCAGCGGGGAACAGGGGGCGAGTACAGATACGCAGTATTTT. It encodes CASGEQGASTDTQYF. This sequence joins TRBV7-8 and TRBJ2-3; 9 bases match TRBD1. V trimming: 8 bases; J trimming: 3 bases; junction bases outside the gene matches: 9. CDR1 is SGHVS and CDR2 is FQNEAQ in the germline V gene. The CDR3 spans 15 residues.

The chain combines TRBV4-1 with TRBJ1-2, with D perhaps TRBD1 (5 bases). Germline V gene sequence: CDR1 MGHRA, CDR2 YSYEKL. The CDR3 consists of 14 residues. V gave up 3 bases and J gave up 4 bases, with 12 bases separating them. CDR3 nucleotides: TGCGCCAGCAGCCATCCGACGGGGGGCTATGGCTACACCTTC. Translating gives CASSHPTGGYGYTF.

The genes are TRBV12-3 or TRBV12-4 and TRBJ2-7; TRBD1 matches 7 bases. Trimming cost V 6 bases and J 4 bases; bases outside gene matches: 6. This CDR3 has 13 amino acids. Here the CDR3 reads CASRTGTGYEQYF. In DNA, the CDR3 is TGTGCCAGCAGGACAGGGACCGGTTACGAGCAGTACTTC.

The chain recombines TRBV13 with TRBJ1-1, with D tentatively TRBD1 (5 bases). This CDR3 has 12 residues. V lost 5 bases and J lost 7, with 11 bases in between. Germline values: CDR1 PRHDT, CDR2 FYEKMQ (reference sequence). The CDR3 DNA is TGTGCCAGCAGCGGTCCCAGGGTTGAAGCTTTCTTT. Translation gives CASSGPRVEAFF.

As for this clone: The same CDR3 also results from other DNA sequences found in this sample. The gene calls are TRBV5-6 and TRBJ2-3; 10 positions match TRBD1. V lost 2 bases to trimming and J lost 1 base; unmatched junction nucleotides: 1. This CDR3 is 15 amino acids long. Germline values: CDR1 SGHDT, CDR2 YYEEEE. In nucleotides, the CDR3 is TGTGCCAGCAGCTTTGGGACAGGGGGCACAGATACGCAGTATTTT. Its translation is CASSFGTGGTDTQYF.

This clone was picked up a small number of times. The chain combines TRBV11-2 with TRBJ2-1; tentatively, D is TRBD2 (6 bases). CDR1 and CDR2 (germline): SGHAT, FQNNGV. V lost 3 bases and J 9 bases, leaving 18 bases between the germline ends. CDR3 length: 15 residues. CDR3 nucleotides: TGTGCCAGCAGCTTGGCGGGGACGGCTCAGGGTGAGCAGTTCTTC. It codes for CASSLAGTAQGEQFF.

This clone has a single count. This rearrangement joins TRBV12-3 or TRBV12-4 to TRBJ1-5; maybe TRBD1 (5 bases). Trimming took off 6 bases at V and 7 bases at J, with 7 bases between the two ends. This CDR3 has 11 residues. CDR3 in DNA: TGTGCCAGCAGCAAGGGGCAGCCCCAGCATTTT. Translated, it gives CASSKGQPQHF.

The CDR3 nucleotides read TGCGCCAGCAGCCCCGTAGGGGGCTATGGCTACACCTTC. Translating gives CASSPVGGYGYTF. The chain uses TRBV4-1 and TRBJ1-2, with D maybe TRBD1 (6 bases). V was shortened by 4 bases and J by 4 bases, with 10 bases between the two germline ends. Germline V gives CDR1 MGHRA, CDR2 YSYEKL. CDR3 size: 13 residues.

The chain combines TRBV10-3 with TRBJ1-4; TRBD1 agrees at 8 bases. Trimming took 0 bases from V and 7 from J; bases not matched to a gene: 16. The CDR3 extends over 19 amino acids. CDR1 ENHRY and CDR2 SYGVKD come from the germline V gene. Here the CDR3 DNA reads TGTGCCATCAGTGAGTCACCCCTCCACTCAGGGGGCCGGACTGAAAAACTGTTTTTT. Protein product: CAISESPLHSGGRTEKLFF.

The rearrangement links TRBV27 to TRBJ1-2, with D possibly TRBD1 on 6 matching bases. CDR1 is MNHEY and CDR2 is SMNVEV in the germline V gene (reference sequence). V lost 4 bases and J 4 bases, leaving 13 bases between the germline ends. CDR3 size: 14 residues. The CDR3 sequence is CASSSTGWGYGYTF. Here the CDR3 DNA reads TGTGCCAGCAGTTCTACAGGGTGGGGCTATGGCTACACCTTC.

The chain combines TRBV5-6 with TRBJ1-4; no clear D. This CDR3 has 15 amino acids. Germline V lookup: CDR1 SGHDT, CDR2 YYEEEE. Trimming removed 4 bases from V and 4 bases from J, with 14 bases in between. Here the CDR3 reads CASSPLDGDNEKLFF. The CDR3, as DNA: TGTGCCAGCAGCCCCCTCGACGGAGATAATGAAAAACTGTTTTTT.

The DNA of the CDR3 is TGTGCCAGCAGCCAAGAGGCAGGGACTTTTTCTGACAATGAGCAGTTCTTC. Protein product: CASSQEAGTFSDNEQFF. V and J are TRBV14 and TRBJ2-1; weak D call: TRBD2 (6 bases). Looked up from germline, CDR1 is SGHDN and CDR2 is FVKESK. The CDR3 has 17 residues. V lost 0 bases and J 5 bases, leaving 17 bases between the germline ends.

The V and J genes are TRBV9 and TRBJ2-1, with 9 bases aligning to TRBD2. The V gene end was trimmed by 0 bases and the J gene end by 0 bases; junction bases not matched to a gene: 10. The germline CDR1 and CDR2 sequences are SGDLS and YYNGEE. This CDR3 is 19 amino acids long. The CDR3 DNA reads TGTGCCAGCAGCGTAGCTCGTGGCGGGGGGGAATTCTCCTACAATGAGCAGTTCTTC. This codes for CASSVARGGGEFSYNEQFF.

The rearrangement uses TRBV2 and TRBJ1-1; D ambiguous. Per germline, CDR1 SNHLY and CDR2 FYNNEI. V lost 4 bases to trimming and J lost 11 bases, with 20 bases between them. This CDR3 is built from 14 residues. The CDR3 spells CASSALQVAGNAFF. CDR3 DNA sequence: TGTGCCAGCAGTGCTTTACAAGTAGCCGGGAACGCTTTCTTT.

This clone appeared a single time. The rearrangement joins TRBV7-9 to TRBJ2-7; the match to TRBD1 covers 10 bases. The length of the CDR3 is 14 residues. Germline loops: CDR1 SEHNR, CDR2 FQNEAQ (reference sequence). The V segment lost 4 bases and the J segment 6 bases; nucleotides outside the gene matches: 6. The CDR3 loop is CASSSRTGGSEQYF. The CDR3 DNA follows: TGTGCCAGCAGCTCCAGGACAGGGGGGAGCGAGCAGTACTTC. The full variable domain, its missing parts supplied by reference TRBV7-9 and TRBJ2-7, is DTGVSQNPRHKITKRGQNVTFRCDPISEHNRLYWYRQTLGQGPEFLTYFQNEAQLEKSRLLSDRFSAERPKGSFSTLEIQRTEQGDSAMYLCASSSRTGGSEQYFGPGTRLTVT.

CDR3: CASSDPSGGKTDTQYF. The CDR3 DNA sequence: TGCGCCAGCAGTGACCCTAGCGGGGGGAAAACAGATACGCAGTATTTT. The chain links TRBV10-1 to TRBJ2-3; TRBD2 agrees at 11 bases. V dropped 3 bases and J dropped 3; count of bases not matched to a gene: 5. The CDR3 sequence is 16 residues long. Germline CDR1 WNHNN, CDR2 SYGVQD (reference sequence).

The chain combines TRBV2 with TRBJ1-6, with a tentative D call TRBD1 (5 bases). The germline V gene has CDR1 SNHLY and CDR2 FYNNEI. With 7 bases removed from V and 6 bases from J, the gap between germline ends came to 13 bases. This CDR3 contains 14 residues. CDR3 nucleotide sequence: TGTGCCAGCATGGAAACAGGTCCTAATTCACCCCTCCACTTT. The encoded protein is CASMETGPNSPLHF.

The rearrangement joins TRBV10-1 to TRBJ1-2; D is perhaps TRBD1 (5 bases). Per the germline V gene, CDR1 is WNHNN and CDR2 is SYGVQD (reference sequence). Trimming removed 6 bases from V and 6 bases from J, with 11 bases in between. CDR3 length: 12 amino acids. The CDR3 sequence is CASRPGQDGYTF. The DNA for the CDR3 is TGCGCCAGCAGGCCCGGACAAGATGGCTACACCTTC.